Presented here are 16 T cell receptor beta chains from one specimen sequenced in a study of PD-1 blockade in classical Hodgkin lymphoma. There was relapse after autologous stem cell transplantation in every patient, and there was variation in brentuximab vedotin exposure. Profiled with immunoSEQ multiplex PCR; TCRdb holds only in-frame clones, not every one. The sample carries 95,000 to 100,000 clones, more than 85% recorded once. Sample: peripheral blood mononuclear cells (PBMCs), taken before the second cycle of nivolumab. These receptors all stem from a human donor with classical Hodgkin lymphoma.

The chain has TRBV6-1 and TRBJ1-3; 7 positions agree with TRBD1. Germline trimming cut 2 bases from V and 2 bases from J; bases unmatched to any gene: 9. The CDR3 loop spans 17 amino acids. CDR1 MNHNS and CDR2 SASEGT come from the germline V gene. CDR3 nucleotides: TGTGCCAGCAGTGAATATCCGGGACAGACTCCTGGAAACACCATATATTTT. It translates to CASSEYPGQTPGNTIYF.

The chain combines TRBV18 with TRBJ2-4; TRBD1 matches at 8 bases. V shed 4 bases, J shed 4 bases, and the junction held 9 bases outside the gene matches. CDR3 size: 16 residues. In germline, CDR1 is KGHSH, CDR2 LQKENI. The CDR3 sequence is CASSLRGTGEKNIQYF. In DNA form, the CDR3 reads TGTGCCAGCTCACTAAGGGGGACAGGAGAAAAAAACATTCAGTACTTC.

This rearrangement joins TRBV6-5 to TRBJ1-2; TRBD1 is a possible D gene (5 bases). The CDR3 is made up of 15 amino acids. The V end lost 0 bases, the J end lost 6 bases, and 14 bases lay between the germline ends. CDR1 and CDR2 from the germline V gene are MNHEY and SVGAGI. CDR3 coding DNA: TGTGCCAGCAGTTACTCGATATCCGGGGGTGATGGCTACACCTTC. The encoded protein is CASSYSISGGDGYTF.

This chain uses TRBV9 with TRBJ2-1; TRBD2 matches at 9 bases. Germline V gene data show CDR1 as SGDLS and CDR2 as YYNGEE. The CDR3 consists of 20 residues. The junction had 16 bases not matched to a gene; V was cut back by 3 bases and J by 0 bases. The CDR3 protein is CASSEFELAGFGSSYNEQFF. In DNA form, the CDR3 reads TGTGCCAGCAGCGAGTTTGAGCTAGCGGGGTTTGGGAGCTCCTACAATGAGCAGTTCTTC.

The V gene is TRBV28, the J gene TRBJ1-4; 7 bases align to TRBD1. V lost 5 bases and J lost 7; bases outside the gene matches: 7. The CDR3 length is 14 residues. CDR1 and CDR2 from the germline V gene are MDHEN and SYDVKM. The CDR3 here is CASSIRGIGEKLFF. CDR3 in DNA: TGTGCCAGCAGTATCAGGGGGATTGGTGAAAAACTGTTTTTT.

This CDR3 is CASSGLRTSGWETQYF. The CDR3 nucleotides read TGTGCCAGCAGCGGCCTTAGGACTAGCGGGTGGGAGACCCAGTACTTC. The chain is built from TRBV9 and TRBJ2-5, with 11 positions matching TRBD2. The CDR3 has 16 residues. Germline CDR1 and CDR2: SGDLS and YYNGEE. J gave up 5 bases and V 3 bases, and 9 bases lay outside the gene matches.

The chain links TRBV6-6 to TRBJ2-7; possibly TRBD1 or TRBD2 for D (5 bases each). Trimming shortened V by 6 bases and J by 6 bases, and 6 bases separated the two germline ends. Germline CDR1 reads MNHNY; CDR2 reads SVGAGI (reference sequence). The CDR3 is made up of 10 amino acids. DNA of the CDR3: TGTGCCAGCAGGGGGGTCGAGCAGTACTTC. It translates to CASRGVEQYF.

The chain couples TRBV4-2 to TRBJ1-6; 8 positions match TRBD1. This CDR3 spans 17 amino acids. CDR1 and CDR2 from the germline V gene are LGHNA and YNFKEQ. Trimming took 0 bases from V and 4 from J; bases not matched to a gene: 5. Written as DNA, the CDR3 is TGTGCCAGCAGCCAAGATCAACAGGGGGGATATAATTCACCCCTCCACTTT. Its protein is CASSQDQQGGYNSPLHF.

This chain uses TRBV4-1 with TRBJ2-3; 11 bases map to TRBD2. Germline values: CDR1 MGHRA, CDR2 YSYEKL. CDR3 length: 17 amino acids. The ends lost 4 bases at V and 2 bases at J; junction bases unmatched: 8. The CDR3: CASSPWPSGGTTDTQYF. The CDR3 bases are TGCGCCAGCAGCCCTTGGCCTAGCGGGGGGACCACAGATACGCAGTATTTT.

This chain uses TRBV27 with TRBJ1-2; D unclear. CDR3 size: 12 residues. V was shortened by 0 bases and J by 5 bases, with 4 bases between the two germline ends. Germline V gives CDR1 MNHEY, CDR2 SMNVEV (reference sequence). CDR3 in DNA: TGTGCCAGCAGTTTATCAGGGTATGGCTACACCTTC. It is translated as CASSLSGYGYTF.

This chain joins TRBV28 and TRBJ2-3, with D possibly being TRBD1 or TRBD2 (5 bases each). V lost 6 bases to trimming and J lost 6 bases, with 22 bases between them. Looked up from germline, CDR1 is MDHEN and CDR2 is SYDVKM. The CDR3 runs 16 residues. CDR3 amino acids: CASSRRGGWDVDTQYF. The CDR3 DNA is TGTGCCAGCAGCCGCCGGGGTGGTTGGGACGTGGATACGCAGTATTTT.

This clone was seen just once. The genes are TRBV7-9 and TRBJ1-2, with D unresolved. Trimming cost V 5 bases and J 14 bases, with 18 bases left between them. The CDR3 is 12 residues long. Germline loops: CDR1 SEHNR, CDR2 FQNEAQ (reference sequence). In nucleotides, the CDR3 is TGTGCCAGCAGCCCACACGGGCCGCGGTATACCTTC. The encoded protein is CASSPHGPRYTF.

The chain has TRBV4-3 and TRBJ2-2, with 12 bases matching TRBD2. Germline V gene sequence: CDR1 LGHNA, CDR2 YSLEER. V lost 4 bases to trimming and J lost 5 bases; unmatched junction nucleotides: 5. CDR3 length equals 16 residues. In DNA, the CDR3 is TGCGCCAGCAGCCGGGGACTAGCGGGTGGTACCGGGGAGCTGTTTTTT. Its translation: CASSRGLAGGTGELFF.

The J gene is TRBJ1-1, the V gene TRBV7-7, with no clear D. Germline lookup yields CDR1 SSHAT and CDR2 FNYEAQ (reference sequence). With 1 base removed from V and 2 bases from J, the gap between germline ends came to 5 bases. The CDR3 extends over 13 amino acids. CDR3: CASSLDTNTEAFF. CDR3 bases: TGTGCCAGCAGCTTAGACACAAACACTGAAGCTTTCTTT.

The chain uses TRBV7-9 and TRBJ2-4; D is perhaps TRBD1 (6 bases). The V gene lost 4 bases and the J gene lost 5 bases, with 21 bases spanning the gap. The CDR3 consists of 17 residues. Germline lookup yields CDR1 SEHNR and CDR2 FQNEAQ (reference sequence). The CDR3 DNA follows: TGTGCCAGCAGCTCTTCATCCAAATACAGGGTGCAAAACATTCAGTACTTC. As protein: CASSSSSKYRVQNIQYF. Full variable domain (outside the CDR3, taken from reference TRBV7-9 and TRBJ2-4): DTGVSQNPRHKITKRGQNVTFRCDPISEHNRLYWYRQTLGQGPEFLTYFQNEAQLEKSRLLSDRFSAERPKGSFSTLEIQRTEQGDSAMYLCASSSSSKYRVQNIQYFGAGTRLSVL.

The CDR3 coding sequence is TGTGCCAGCAACCGAGGTGTAGAAGCTTTCTTT. Its protein is CASNRGVEAFF. The rearrangement joins TRBV28 to TRBJ1-1; D uncertain. Per germline, CDR1 MDHEN and CDR2 SYDVKM. The CDR3 extends over 11 amino acids. Trimming cost V 7 bases and J 8 bases, with 11 bases left between them.